The T cell receptor (beta chain) described here comes from a study of PD-L1 blockade in urothelial cancer. Turning to the study itself: Individuals in the cohort had been given 0 to 3 earlier chemotherapy regimens. Researchers looked at the blood 3 weeks (second dose) and 6 weeks after treatment began. Study-wide findings and caveats: Below-median TCR clonality that was measured in pretreatment blood predicted better survival.

Concerning this clone: Antigen: not known.

Time point in this sample: pretreatment peripheral blood. Patient disease was locally advanced or metastatic urothelial carcinoma. Clones were read by immunoSEQ multiplex PCR, and TCRdb kept only the in-frame ones, dropping some. The repertoire holds tens of thousands of clones, with 65% to 90% as singletons. CDR1 and CDR2 from the germline V gene are GTSNPN and SVGIG (reference sequence). With 2 bases clipped from V and 0 bases from J, the junction kept 8 bases outside the gene matches. This CDR3 region has 16 residues. The sequence was obtained from a man between 70 and 80 years old with urothelial cancer. The specimen was PBMCs, collected around atezolizumab (anti-PD-L1) treatment. The rearrangement joins TRBV30 to TRBJ1-2, with 8 bases fitting TRBD1. The CDR3, as DNA: TGTGCCTGGAGTACCTCCGGGACAGGCGCTAACTATGGCTACACCTTC. Protein: CAWSTSGTGANYGYTF.